The next 7 T cell receptor beta chains were all read from a single sample in a study of blood T cell repertoires in COVID-19. The table came from immunoSEQ multiplex PCR; TCRdb's copy has only in-frame clones and leaves some out. The table shows 50,000 to 70,000 clones, with more than 80% occurring only once. The sequenced sample consisted of peripheral blood. The receptors stem from a human donor with active COVID-19. The donor label of this sample is uncertain.

V and J are TRBV28 and TRBJ2-7; TRBD2 matches 8 bases. CDR3 size: 17 residues. With V trimmed by 10 bases and J by 3 bases, 20 bases remained unmatched. Per germline, CDR1 MDHEN and CDR2 SYDVKM. Here the CDR3 reads CATSGNPGAGVLYEQYF. The DNA of the CDR3 is TGTGCCACCTCCGGTAACCCAGGAGCGGGGGTGCTCTACGAGCAGTACTTC.

The chain couples TRBV7-2 to TRBJ2-1; 8 bases fit TRBD2. The CDR3 loop spans 15 amino acids. Trimming took 1 base from V and 8 from J; bases not matched to a gene: 7. The germline CDR1 and CDR2 sequences are SGHTA and FQGNSA. The CDR3 bases are TGTGCCAGCAGCTTAGTCGGGACTAGTCTGGATGAGCAGTTCTTC. Protein sequence: CASSLVGTSLDEQFF.

The V gene is TRBV5-1, the J gene TRBJ2-6, with a tentative D call TRBD1 (5 bases). The CDR3 consists of 18 residues. Deletions cut 6 bases from V and 0 bases from J, with 19 bases between. Germline V gives CDR1 SGHRS, CDR2 YFSETQ. CDR3 sequence: CASTPQGGPLSGANVLTF. Here the CDR3 DNA reads TGCGCCAGCACGCCGCAGGGTGGCCCTCTCTCTGGGGCCAACGTCCTGACTTTC.

The chain couples TRBV5-6 to TRBJ1-1; TRBD1 aligns across 7 bases. The CDR3 extends over 17 amino acids. Unmatched junction bases numbered 16, after V lost 4 bases and J lost 4 bases. The germline V gene has CDR1 SGHDT and CDR2 YYEEEE. CDR3: CASSQSTGSDFGTEAFF. The CDR3 bases are TGTGCCAGCAGCCAATCGACAGGGTCGGATTTCGGCACTGAAGCTTTCTTT.

This clone was picked up one time. This chain joins TRBV5-4 and TRBJ1-1, with D perhaps matching TRBD1 (5 bases). CDR3 length: 15 residues. V lost 0 bases, J lost 8 bases, and 17 bases lay in between. Germline V CDR1 and CDR2: SGHNT, YYREEE (reference sequence). The CDR3 loop is CASSLGGKDRSEAFF. CDR3 in DNA: TGTGCCAGCAGCTTGGGGGGCAAAGACCGATCCGAAGCTTTCTTT.

The chain recombines TRBV5-5 with TRBJ2-5; 9 nucleotides match TRBD2. The germline gives CDR1 SGHKS, CDR2 YYEKEE (reference sequence). CDR3 length: 16 amino acids. V lost 0 bases and J lost 0; bases outside the gene matches: 3. CDR3 coding DNA: TGTGCCAGCAGCTTGGTGCCTAGCGGGAACCAAGAGACCCAGTACTTC. Protein: CASSLVPSGNQETQYF. Looking up the rest from reference TRBV5-5 and TRBJ2-5 gives the full variable domain: DAGVTQSPTHLIKTRGQQVTLRCSPISGHKSVSWYQQVLGQGPQFIFQYYEKEERGRGNFPDRFSARQFPNYSSELNVNALLLGDSALYLCASSLVPSGNQETQYFGPGTRLLVL.

The chain recombines TRBV7-2 with TRBJ2-5; the D gene is possibly TRBD2 (5 bases). The CDR3 consists of 14 residues. Germline-derived CDR1 and CDR2 are SGHTA and FQGNSA. Trimming removed 4 bases at V and 4 bases at J, with 13 bases between. The chain's CDR3 is CASSSDFWGETQYF. Written as DNA, the CDR3 is TGTGCCAGCAGCTCGGACTTTTGGGGAGAGACCCAGTACTTC.